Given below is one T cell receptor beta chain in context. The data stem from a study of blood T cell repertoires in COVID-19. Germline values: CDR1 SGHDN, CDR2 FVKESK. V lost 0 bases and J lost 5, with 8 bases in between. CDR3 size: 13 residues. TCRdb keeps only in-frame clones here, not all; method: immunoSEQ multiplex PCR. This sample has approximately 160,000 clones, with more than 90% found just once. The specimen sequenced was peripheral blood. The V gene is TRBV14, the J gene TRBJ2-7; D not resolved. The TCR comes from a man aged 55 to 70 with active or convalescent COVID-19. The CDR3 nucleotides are TGTGCCAGCAGCCAAGAAACCCCGGACGAGCAGTACTTC. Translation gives CASSQETPDEQYF.